These 14 T cell receptor beta chains were all obtained from the same sample, sequenced in a study of T cells in Graves' hyperthyroidism and ophthalmopathy. RNA transcripts provided the source from which TCR beta CDR3 regions were amplified. TCR CDR3 regions were first amplified by RT-PCR with HTBI primers. One entry per CDR3 protein results from TCRdb running MiXCR on the multiplex PCR reads. The profile shows approximately 370,000 distinct CDR3 sequences, about 18% of them singletons. The sequenced sample was blood. These receptor sequences come from a woman in her thirties with Graves' hyperthyroidism that later progressed to Graves' ophthalmopathy.

There are many counts of this clonotype. The gene calls are TRBV11-2 and TRBJ2-5; D gene unclear. Trimming took 5 bases from V and 4 from J, leaving 20 bases between them. This CDR3 has 16 amino acids. Germline V gene lookup returns CDR1 SGHAT and CDR2 FQNNGV. The CDR3 region is CASSPPWSGRRETQYF. The DNA for the CDR3 is TGTGCCAGCAGCCCGCCCTGGAGTGGGCGGCGAGAGACCCAGTACTTC.

There are a few counts of this clonotype. The chain uses TRBV4-1 and TRBJ1-5; no clear D. Germline V gives CDR1 MGHRA, CDR2 YSYEKL. CDR3 size: 14 residues. The V end was cut by 0 bases, the J end by 8 bases, with 11 bases between. CDR3 bases: TGCGCCAGCAGCCAAGATAGGTATTCGGAGCCCCAGCATTTT. It codes for CASSQDRYSEPQHF.

This clonotype was observed a handful of times. The chain has TRBV4-1 and TRBJ1-2; D unclear. Trimming removed 1 base from V and 5 bases from J, with 11 bases in between. The CDR3 is 14 residues long. Germline loops: CDR1 MGHRA, CDR2 YSYEKL. The CDR3 is CASSQVPPQYGYTF. The CDR3 DNA reads as TGCGCCAGCAGCCAAGTCCCCCCTCAGTATGGCTACACCTTC.

This clonotype was observed at least ten times. The V call is TRBV10-3, the J call TRBJ1-2; 7 bases match TRBD1. The germline CDR1 and CDR2 sequences are ENHRY and SYGVKD. The CDR3 sequence is 13 residues long. Trimming took 2 bases from V and 7 from J; bases not matched to a gene: 4. The CDR3 DNA follows: TGTGCCATCAGTGAGGAACAGGGGTCTGGCTACACCTTC. This codes for CAISEEQGSGYTF.

A few counts support this clonotype. The genes are TRBV7-9 and TRBJ2-1; possibly TRBD1 or TRBD2 for D (6 bases each). The V end was cut by 1 base, the J end by 5 bases, with 12 bases between. Germline V gene lookup returns CDR1 SEHNR and CDR2 FQNEAQ (reference sequence). This CDR3 region has 15 residues. CDR3 sequence: CASSLVRGPNNEQFF. As DNA, the CDR3 is TGTGCCAGCAGCTTAGTCCGGGGGCCGAACAATGAGCAGTTCTTC.

The chain couples TRBV6-9 to TRBJ2-2; 7 bases map to TRBD1. The CDR3 has 17 residues. Per the germline V gene, CDR1 is MNHGY and CDR2 is SVAAGI. The V gene end was trimmed by 4 bases and the J gene end by 2 bases; junction bases not matched to a gene: 10. DNA for the CDR3: TGTGCCAGCAGTTCCCCCTCGGGACAGTACAACACCGGGGAGCTGTTTTTT. This encodes CASSSPSGQYNTGELFF.

This clonotype was counted between two and nine times. The gene calls are TRBV29-1 and TRBJ1-2; D remains unclear. CDR1 and CDR2 (germline): SQVTM, ANQGSEA. V lost 2 bases to trimming and J lost 6 bases, with 7 bases between them. The CDR3 loop spans 11 amino acids. In DNA form, the CDR3 reads TGCAGCGTTGAAAAAGAAAATGGCTACACCTTC. It specifies CSVEKENGYTF.

This clonotype has just a few counts. This chain joins TRBV24-1 and TRBJ2-3; 11 bases are a match to TRBD2. CDR1 KGHDR and CDR2 SFDVKD come from the germline V gene. V trimming: 8 bases; J trimming: 1 base; junction bases outside the gene matches: 4. The CDR3 runs 15 residues. In nucleotides, the CDR3 is TGTGCCACCAAGGATAGCGGGGGGGGCACAGATACGCAGTATTTT. This sequence encodes CATKDSGGGTDTQYF.

This clonotype was found once. This chain joins TRBV20-1 and TRBJ2-5; 8 bases fit TRBD2. This CDR3 is built from 14 residues. Germline values: CDR1 DFQATT, CDR2 SNEGSKA (reference sequence). With 2 bases clipped from V and 1 base from J, the junction kept 3 bases outside the gene matches. The chain's CDR3 is CSARKAGAQETQYF. The CDR3 DNA follows: TGCAGTGCTAGAAAAGCGGGAGCCCAAGAGACCCAGTACTTC.

The chain carries TRBV5-5 and TRBJ1-3, with D possibly matching TRBD1 (6 bases). The CDR3 loop spans 17 amino acids. Trimming took off 1 base at V and 1 base at J, with 15 bases between the two ends. Germline-derived CDR1 and CDR2 are SGHKS and YYEKEE (reference sequence). The CDR3 spells CASSLQGTISSGNTIYF. The DNA for the CDR3 is TGTGCCAGCAGCTTGCAGGGGACCATTTCATCTGGAAACACCATATATTTT.

This clonotype was counted many times. V is TRBV28 and J is TRBJ2-7; 8 nucleotides align to TRBD1. After removal of 3 bases from V and 3 bases from J, the junction contained 7 bases not matched to a gene. This CDR3 is 15 amino acids long. Germline lookup yields CDR1 MDHEN and CDR2 SYDVKM. The CDR3 DNA sequence: TGTGCCAGCAGTTTCAGGGGGCCCGCGGTCTACGAGCAGTACTTC. Amino acids: CASSFRGPAVYEQYF.

This clonotype was picked up a small number of times. No conserved phenylalanine or tryptophan ends this CDR3, so it is likely a read error. The V call is TRBV7-8, the J call TRBJ2-3; 9 bases match TRBD2. Germline V gene data show CDR1 as SGHVS and CDR2 as FQNEAQ. The CDR3 has 16 amino acids. V trimming: 2 bases; J trimming: 2 bases; junction bases outside the gene matches: 5. The CDR3 DNA reads as TGTGCCAGCAGCTTACTGGCTAGCGGGACCACAGATACGCAGTATTGT. It translates to CASSLLASGTTDTQYC.

The chain has TRBV4-2 and TRBJ2-1; 9 bases map to TRBD2. The germline V gene encodes CDR1 LGHNA and CDR2 YNFKEQ. This CDR3 has 17 amino acids. V shed 1 base and J 5 bases; nucleotides not matched to a gene: 9. CDR3 amino acids: CASSQAVLLAGDNEQFF. The CDR3 DNA reads as TGTGCCAGCAGCCAAGCCGTATTGTTAGCGGGGGACAATGAGCAGTTCTTC.

This clonotype was found a few times. The V call is TRBV14, the J call TRBJ2-2; D is possibly TRBD1 or TRBD2 (6 bases each). V lost 4 bases to trimming and J lost 3 bases, with 12 bases between them. This CDR3 has 15 amino acids. CDR1 and CDR2 from the germline V gene are SGHDN and FVKESK. CDR3 protein: CASSLAGQDTGELFF. CDR3 nucleotide sequence: TGTGCCAGCAGCCTGGCGGGACAAGACACCGGGGAGCTGTTTTTT.